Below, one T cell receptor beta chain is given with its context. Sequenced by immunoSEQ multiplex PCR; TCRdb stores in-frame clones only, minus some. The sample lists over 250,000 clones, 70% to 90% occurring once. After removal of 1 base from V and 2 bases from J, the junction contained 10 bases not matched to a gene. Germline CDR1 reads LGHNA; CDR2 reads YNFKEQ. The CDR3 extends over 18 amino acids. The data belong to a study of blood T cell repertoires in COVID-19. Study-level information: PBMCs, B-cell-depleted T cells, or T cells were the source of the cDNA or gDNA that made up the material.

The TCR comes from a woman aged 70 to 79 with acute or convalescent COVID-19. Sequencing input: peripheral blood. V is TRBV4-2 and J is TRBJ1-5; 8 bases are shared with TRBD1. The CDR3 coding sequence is TGTGCCAGCAGCCAAGGTTCACAGGGGGATAGCGGCAATCAGCCCCAGCATTTT. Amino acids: CASSQGSQGDSGNQPQHF.